This record covers a single TCR beta chain. Its antigen is as yet unknown. Germline lookup yields CDR1 SGHVS and CDR2 FNYEAQ. CDR3 length: 17 amino acids. The data stem from a study of T cells expressing NK-cell markers. Study results and limitations: In a few donors, dominant clonotypes made up 28.3-60.1% of CD3+CD56-NKG2C+ cells.

From its re-call of the 5' RACE reads, TCRdb lists each CDR3 protein once, without DNA. The sample is made up of roughly 180,000 distinct CDR3 sequences, and the top ten hold about 19% of it. The TCR was taken from a man between 18 and 69 years old in good health. The source material was blood T cells: a sorted CD56 or NKG2C T cell subset, CD4+ or CD8+ T cells, or bulk PBMC T cells (not recorded which). V gene TRBV7-6 combines with J gene TRBJ2-3; TCRdb returns TRBD2, unconfirmable since there is no DNA. The CDR3 here is CASSSPSTSRATDTQYF.